Below, one TCR beta chain is given with its context. Per the authors' pipeline: Reference gene primer amplification yielded estimated nucleated cell counts. Here immunoSEQ multiplex PCR was the method, and the copy in TCRdb shows in-frame clones only, minus some. The V and J calls and clone size were taken over from that table, and D and trimming were inferred from the DNA. The table has some 20,000 clones, 87% seen once. The source of the sample is a study of blood T cell repertoires in COVID-19. Study background: COVID-19 samples, acute and convalescent, were from the United States, Italy and Spain. The cDNA or gDNA used as material had been derived from T cells, B-cell-depleted T cells, or PBMCs.

Per germline, CDR1 SGHNT and CDR2 YYREEE (reference sequence). V shed 4 bases and J 2 bases; nucleotides not matched to a gene: 5. The CDR3 spans 15 residues. Source material: peripheral blood. This TCR came from a human donor in a cohort sampled during active COVID-19. The donor label of this sample is uncertain. The chain has TRBV5-4 and TRBJ2-3; 9 bases align to TRBD2. The CDR3 sequence: CASSLPSGATDTQYF. The CDR3 region has the DNA TGTGCCAGCAGCCTCCCTAGCGGGGCCACAGATACGCAGTATTTT.